The rows below give T cell receptor beta chains drawn from one sample of a study of blood T cell repertoires in COVID-19. The method was immunoSEQ multiplex PCR; TCRdb's version includes in-frame clones alone and lacks a portion of them. The sample has approximately 98,000 clones, about 83% seen once. Sequenced material: peripheral blood. The receptor set was obtained from a woman between 65 and 79 years old with acute or convalescent COVID-19. CDR3s include the opening cysteine and the closing phenylalanine or tryptophan.

>TRBJ1-1|TRBV7-9
CASSSSFQGAGDTEAFF
>TRBJ2-4|TRBV4-2
CASSQDPESSGGSKNIQYF
>TRBJ1-1|TRBV6-5
CASSYRGQNTEAFF
>TRBJ1-5|TRBV7-6
CASPPEWQVGNQPQHF
>TRBJ2-1|TRBV20-1
CSASRGRVSYNEQFF
>TRBJ2-6|TRBV28
CASSPVGPGANVLTF
>TRBJ2-3|TRBV19
CASSPSPQGTSTDTQYF
>TRBJ1-2|TRBV5-1
CASSLDHDRGLPTF
>TRBJ1-5|TRBV7-3
CASSWDRGGPQHF
>TRBJ2-3|TRBV7-2
CASSAAKRGGTDTQYF
>TRBJ2-5|TRBV29-1
CSVELLGSRETQYF
>TRBJ2-3|TRBV7-2
CASSLMGTSGADTQYF
>TRBJ2-1|TRBV19
CASSQTSGRSNEQFF
>TRBJ2-7|TRBV6-5
CASSYSRGYEQYF
>TRBJ1-3|TRBV10-3
CAISDVSTGTGHTIYF
>TRBJ1-6|TRBV9
CASSLQGENSPLHF
>TRBJ1-1|TRBV3-1/TRBV3-2
CASTPPRGPGTEAFF
>TRBJ1-1|TRBV9
CASSVDSGFPAFF
>TRBJ2-7|TRBV7-9
CASSFTGGSYEQYF
>TRBJ2-7|TRBV6-5
CASSYSRTGVYEQYF
>TRBJ1-1|TRBV18
CASSPRQDTEAFF
>TRBJ2-5|TRBV28
CASRGEGLQETQYF
>TRBJ2-1|TRBV9
CASTLTVLPNSEQFF
>TRBJ2-7|TRBV3-1/TRBV3-2
CASSQDIIRGYEQYF
>TRBJ1-6|TRBV6-2/TRBV6-3
CASSKGQVNSPLHF
>TRBJ2-6|TRBV2
CASRGQGSSGANVLTF
>TRBJ1-3|TRBV9
CASSANRGDGNTIYF
>TRBJ2-4|TRBV5-6
CASSFGTGSFLF
>TRBJ1-2|TRBV28
CASSRFQGAEGNGYTF
>TRBJ2-3|TRBV4-1
CASSPSGVFGSTDTQYF
>TRBJ1-4|TRBV7-2
CASSQGGTGGEKLFF
>TRBJ1-5|TRBV6-5
CASRAHAGGGQPQHF
>TRBJ1-1|TRBV27
CASSLRTGGTEAFF
>TRBJ2-1|TRBV6-1
CASSEPGQGRNEQFF
>TRBJ2-7|TRBV11-2
CASSLRRDRGHEQYF
>TRBJ2-5|TRBV4-2
CASSQDLSRASGQETQYF
>TRBJ2-1|TRBV20-1
CSADSPRQFF
>TRBJ1-3|TRBV19
CASSPRQGSPGNTIYF
>TRBJ2-4|TRBV3-1/TRBV3-2
CASSYVNGIQYF
>TRBJ1-2|TRBV6-5
CASTPFTGSLGYTF
>TRBJ2-1|TRBV2
CASRQLSGRAGNEQFF
>TRBJ2-7|TRBV12-3/TRBV12-4
CASSLEGYEQYF